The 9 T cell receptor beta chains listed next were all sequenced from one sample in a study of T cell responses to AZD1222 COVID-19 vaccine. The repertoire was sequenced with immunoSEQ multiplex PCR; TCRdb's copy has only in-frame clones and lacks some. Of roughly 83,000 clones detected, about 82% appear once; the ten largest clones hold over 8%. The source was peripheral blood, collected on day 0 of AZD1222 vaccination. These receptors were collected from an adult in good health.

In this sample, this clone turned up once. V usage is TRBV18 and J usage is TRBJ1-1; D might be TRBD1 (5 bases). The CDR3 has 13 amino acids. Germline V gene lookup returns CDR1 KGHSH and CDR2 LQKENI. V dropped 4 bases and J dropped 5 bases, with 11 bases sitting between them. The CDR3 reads CASSRGSRTEAFF. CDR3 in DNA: TGTGCCAGCTCACGGGGGAGTAGGACTGAAGCTTTCTTT. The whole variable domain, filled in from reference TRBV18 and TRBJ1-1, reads NAGVMQNPRHLVRRRGQEARLRCSPMKGHSHVYWYRQLPEEGLKFMVYLQKENIIDESGMPKERFSAEFPKEGPSILRIQQVVRGDSAAYFCASSRGSRTEAFFGQGTRLTVV.

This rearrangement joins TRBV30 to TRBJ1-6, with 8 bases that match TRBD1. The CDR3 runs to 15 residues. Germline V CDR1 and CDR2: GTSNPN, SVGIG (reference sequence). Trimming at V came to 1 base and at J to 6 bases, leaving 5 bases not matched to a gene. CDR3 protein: CAWSGRTGPNSPLHF. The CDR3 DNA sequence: TGTGCCTGGAGTGGGCGGACAGGGCCTAATTCACCCCTCCACTTT. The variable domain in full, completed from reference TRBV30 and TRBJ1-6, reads SQTIHQWPATLVQPVGSPLSLECTVEGTSNPNLYWYRQAAGRGLQLLFYSVGIGQISSEVPQNLSASRPQDRQFILSSKKLLLSDSGFYLCAWSGRTGPNSPLHFGNGTRLTVT.

The CDR3 region has the DNA TGTGCCAGCCAAACCGGGGGGCGGACTGAAGCTTTCTTT. Translating it yields CASQTGGRTEAFF. The chain employs TRBV3-1 (or the pseudogene TRBV3-2) and TRBJ1-1, with D possibly being TRBD1 (6 bases). The CDR3 spans 13 residues. V shed 8 bases and J shed 5 bases, with 15 bases lying between them. CDR1 and CDR2 from the germline V gene are LGHDT and YNNKEL (reference sequence).

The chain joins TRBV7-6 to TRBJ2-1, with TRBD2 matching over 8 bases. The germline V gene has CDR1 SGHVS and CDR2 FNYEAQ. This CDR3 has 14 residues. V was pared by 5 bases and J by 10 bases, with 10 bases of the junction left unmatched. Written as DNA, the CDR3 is TGTGCCAGCAGCCCGAGAGCGGGAGAACTCGAGCAGTTCTTC. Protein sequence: CASSPRAGELEQFF.

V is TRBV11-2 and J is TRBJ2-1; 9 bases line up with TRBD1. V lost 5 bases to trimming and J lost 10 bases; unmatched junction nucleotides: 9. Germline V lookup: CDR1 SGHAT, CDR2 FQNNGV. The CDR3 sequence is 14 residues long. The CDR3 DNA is TGTGCCAGCAGCCCTCGACAGGGGGACTGGGAGCAGTTCTTC. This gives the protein CASSPRQGDWEQFF.

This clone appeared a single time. The CDR3 loop reads CASRRDRSSTGELFF. As DNA, the CDR3 is TGTGCCAGCAGGAGGGACAGGTCGAGCACCGGGGAGCTGTTTTTT. This sequence joins TRBV6-5 and TRBJ2-2; TRBD1 matches at 8 bases. J lost 4 bases, V lost 6 bases, and 7 bases had no gene match. The CDR3 runs 15 residues. Per germline, CDR1 MNHEY and CDR2 SVGAGI.

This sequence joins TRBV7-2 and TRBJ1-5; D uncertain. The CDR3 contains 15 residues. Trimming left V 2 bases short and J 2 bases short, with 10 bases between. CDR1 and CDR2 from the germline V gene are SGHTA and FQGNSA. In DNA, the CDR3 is TGTGCCAGCAGCTTATTACCCGGGGGCAATCAGCCCCAGCATTTT. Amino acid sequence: CASSLLPGGNQPQHF.

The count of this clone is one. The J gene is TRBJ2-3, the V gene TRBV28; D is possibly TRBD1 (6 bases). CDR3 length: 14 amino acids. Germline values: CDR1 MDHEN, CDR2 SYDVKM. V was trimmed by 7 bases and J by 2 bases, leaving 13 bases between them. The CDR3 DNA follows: TGTGCCAGCACCTCCGACAGGTACACAGATACGCAGTATTTT. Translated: CASTSDRYTDTQYF.

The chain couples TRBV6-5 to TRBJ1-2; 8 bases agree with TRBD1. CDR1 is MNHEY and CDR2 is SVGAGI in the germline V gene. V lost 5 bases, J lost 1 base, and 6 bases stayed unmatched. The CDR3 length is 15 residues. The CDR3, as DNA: TGTGCCAGCAGTCCCAACAGGGGGAGTAACTATGGCTACACCTTC. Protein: CASSPNRGSNYGYTF.